This T cell receptor (beta chain) is from a study of spatial heterogeneity in lung cancer (dated by TCRdb to about 2019). Describing the broader study: Beta-chain transcripts were consistently detected in greater numbers than alpha-chain transcripts, which likely reflects a higher abundance of beta-chain transcripts. TCR repertoire features were related to nonsynonymous mutation counts determined by whole-exome sequencing of tumor tissue. Both alpha and beta chains were TCR-sequenced in samples taken at surgery, namely 220 tumor regions, around 61 matched nontumor lung samples and 50 to 60 PBMC samples. In non-small cell lung cancer, the study quantitatively compared TCR alpha and beta repertoires across several tumor regions, matched nontumor lung, and blood. In the raw uncorrected reads, each unique combination of TCR and UMI appeared more than ten times on average. What the work shows at the level of the full study, not this receptor alone: Ubiquitous expanded tumor TCRs showed up in blood more often at tumor resection than at routine follow-up. Additional single-cell paired TCR alpha and beta sequencing was considered necessary to confirm, at a functional level, the hypothesis that regional TCRs recognize regional mutations.

CDR1 and CDR2, per the germline V gene, are MDHEN and SYDVKM. Including the terminal cysteine and phenylalanine, the CDR3 comprises 14 residues. Just the 42-base CDR3 DNA is kept, in frame starting at base 1. Compared with germline, V lacks 2 bases and J lacks 3 bases; bases without a gene match: 0. The library was obtained by 5' RACE. Sequencing relied on a NextSeq 500. To allow correction of PCR and sequencing errors, the TCR library protocol tagged every TCR cDNA molecule with a unique molecular identifier. Per the authors' processing: TCR identification, UMI-based error correction and CDR3 extraction were performed with Decombinator tools. TCRs above a frequency of 2 per 1,000, corresponding to the top 1% of the tumor frequency distribution, were defined as expanded. Rényi diversity was computed with the R vegan package after subsampling each repertoire 100 times to 5,000 TCRs. CDR3 similarity networks were built from amino acid triplet string-kernel similarity, with CDR3s being connected when pairwise similarity was above 0.82. In TCRdb, the public reads were trimmed at Q25 with fastp and aligned with MiXCR, with productive beta chains retained. Rows matching on CDR3 protein sequence are summarized as one entry with the most common DNA and genes. These V and J calls are TCRdb output, not the study's own analysis. In this sample the table shows 15,000 or so distinct CDR3 sequences, 7% to 9% of which occur a single time. The top ten clones comprise 33% of the sample.

A word on this clonotype: Its target antigen remains unknown. It has no much larger one-base neighbor in the sample; base qualities were not kept.

In light of the paper, this sample's time point label describes: sample taken at primary tumor resection. For TCR sequencing, whole RNA was extracted from tumor and nontumor lung tissue, or from cryopreserved PBMC samples, and no cell sorting was done. Samples were obtained from 70 to 85 patients with early-stage, untreated non-small cell lung cancer from the lung TRACERx cohort. A patient was chosen for TCR sequencing only when enough RNA was available from at least two tumor regions. This sequence uses TRBV28 and TRBJ2-3; TRBD2 fits 9 bases in the junction. The sequencing here drew on PBMCs, taken at surgery. This TCR came from a female donor with early-stage non-small cell lung cancer. The CDR3 in this case is CASSLLAGTDTQYF. The nucleotide sequence reads as follows: TGTGCCAGCAGTTTACTAGCGGGAACAGATACGCAGTATTTT.